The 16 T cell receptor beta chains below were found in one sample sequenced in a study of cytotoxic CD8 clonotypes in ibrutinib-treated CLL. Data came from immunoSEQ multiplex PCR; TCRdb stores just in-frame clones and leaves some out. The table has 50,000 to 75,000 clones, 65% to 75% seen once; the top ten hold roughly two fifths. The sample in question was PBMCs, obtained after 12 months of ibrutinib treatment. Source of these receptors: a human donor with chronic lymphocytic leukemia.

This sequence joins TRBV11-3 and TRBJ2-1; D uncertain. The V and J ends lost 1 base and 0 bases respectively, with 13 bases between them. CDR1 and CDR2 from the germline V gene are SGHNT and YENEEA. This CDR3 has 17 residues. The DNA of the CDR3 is TGTGCCAGCAGCTTAGGAAGTACTCCCTTCTCCTACAATGAGCAGTTCTTC. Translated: CASSLGSTPFSYNEQFF. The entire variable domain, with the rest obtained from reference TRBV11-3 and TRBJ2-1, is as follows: EAGVVQSPRYKIIEKKQPVAFWCNPISGHNTLYWYLQNLGQGPELLIRYENEEAVDDSQLPKDRFSAERLKGVDSTLKIQPAELGDSAVYLCASSLGSTPFSYNEQFFGPGTRLTVL.

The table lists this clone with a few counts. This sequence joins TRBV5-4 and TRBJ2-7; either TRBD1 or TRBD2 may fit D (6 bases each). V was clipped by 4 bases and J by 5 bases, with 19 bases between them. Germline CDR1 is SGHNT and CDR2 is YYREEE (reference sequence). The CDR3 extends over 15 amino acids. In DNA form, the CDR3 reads TGTGCCAGCAGCCTGATCGTAGGGGGGCTGGACGAGCAGTACTTC. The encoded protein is CASSLIVGGLDEQYF.

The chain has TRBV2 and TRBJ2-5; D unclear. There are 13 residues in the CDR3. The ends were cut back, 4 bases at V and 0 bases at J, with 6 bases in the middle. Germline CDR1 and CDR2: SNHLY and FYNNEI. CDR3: CASSGQNQETQYF. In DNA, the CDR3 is TGTGCCAGCAGTGGTCAGAACCAAGAGACCCAGTACTTC.

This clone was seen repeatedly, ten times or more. CDR3 nucleotide sequence: TGTGCCACCAGCGGGGAGTTAGCCAGCTCCTACAATGAGCAGTTCTTC. Its translation: CATSGELASSYNEQFF. The chain has TRBV15 and TRBJ2-1; possibly TRBD2 for D (5 bases). The CDR3 has 16 amino acids. Germline assignment: CDR1 LNHNV and CDR2 YYDKDF (reference sequence). Trimming took 5 bases from V and 0 from J, leaving 14 bases between them.

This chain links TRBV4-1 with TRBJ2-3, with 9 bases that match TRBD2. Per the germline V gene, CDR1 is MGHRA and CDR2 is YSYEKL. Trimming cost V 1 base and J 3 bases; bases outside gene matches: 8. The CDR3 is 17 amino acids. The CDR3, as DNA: TGCGCCAGCAGCCAAGTCATAGCGGGAGTTAGGACAGATACGCAGTATTTT. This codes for CASSQVIAGVRTDTQYF.

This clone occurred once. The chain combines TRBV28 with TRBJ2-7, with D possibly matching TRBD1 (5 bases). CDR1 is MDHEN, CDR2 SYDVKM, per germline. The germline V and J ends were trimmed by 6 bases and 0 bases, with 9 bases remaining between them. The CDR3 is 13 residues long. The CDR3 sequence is CASRIDSSYEQYF. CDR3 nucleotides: TGTGCCAGCAGAATCGACAGCTCCTACGAGCAGTACTTC.

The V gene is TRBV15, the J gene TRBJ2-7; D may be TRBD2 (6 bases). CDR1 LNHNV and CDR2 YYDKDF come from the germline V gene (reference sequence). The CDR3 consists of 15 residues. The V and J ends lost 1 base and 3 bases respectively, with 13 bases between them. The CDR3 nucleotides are TGTGCCACCAGCAGAGTAGTAACGGGGGACTACGAGCAGTACTTC. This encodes CATSRVVTGDYEQYF.

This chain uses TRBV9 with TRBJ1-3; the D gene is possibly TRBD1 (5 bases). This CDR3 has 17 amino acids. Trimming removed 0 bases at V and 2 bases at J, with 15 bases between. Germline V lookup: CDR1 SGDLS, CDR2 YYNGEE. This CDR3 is CASSVGLRGSAGNTIYF. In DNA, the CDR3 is TGTGCCAGCAGCGTAGGGTTGAGGGGTTCAGCTGGAAACACCATATATTTT. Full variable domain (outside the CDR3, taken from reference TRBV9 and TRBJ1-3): DSGVTQTPKHLITATGQRVTLRCSPRSGDLSVYWYQQSLDQGLQFLIQYYNGEERAKGNILERFSAQQFPDLHSELNLSSLELGDSALYFCASSVGLRGSAGNTIYFGEGSWLTVV.

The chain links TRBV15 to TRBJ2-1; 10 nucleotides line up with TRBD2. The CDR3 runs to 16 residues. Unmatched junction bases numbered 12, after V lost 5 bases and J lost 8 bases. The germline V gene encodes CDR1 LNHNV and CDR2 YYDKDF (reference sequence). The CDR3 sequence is CATSRLRASGRDEQFF. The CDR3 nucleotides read TGTGCCACCAGCCGACTCCGGGCTAGCGGGAGAGATGAGCAGTTCTTC. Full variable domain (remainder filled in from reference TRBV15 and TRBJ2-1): DAMVIQNPRYQVTQFGKPVTLSCSQTLNHNVMYWYQQKSSQAPKLLFHYYDKDFNNEADTPDNFQSRRPNTSFCFLDIRSPGLGDTAMYLCATSRLRASGRDEQFFGPGTRLTVL.

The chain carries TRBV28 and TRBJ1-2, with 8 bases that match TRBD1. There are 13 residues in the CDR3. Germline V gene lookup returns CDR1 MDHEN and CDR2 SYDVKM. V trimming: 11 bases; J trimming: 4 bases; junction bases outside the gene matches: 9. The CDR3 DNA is TGTGCCGGGGGGGCAGGGGGCCTCTATGGCTACACCTTC. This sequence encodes CAGGAGGLYGYTF.

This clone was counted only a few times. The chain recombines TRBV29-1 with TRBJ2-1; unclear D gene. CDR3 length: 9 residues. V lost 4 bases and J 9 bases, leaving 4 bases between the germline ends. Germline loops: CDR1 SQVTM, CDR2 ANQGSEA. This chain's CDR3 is CSVGSEQFF. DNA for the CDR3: TGCAGCGTTGGTAGTGAGCAGTTCTTC.

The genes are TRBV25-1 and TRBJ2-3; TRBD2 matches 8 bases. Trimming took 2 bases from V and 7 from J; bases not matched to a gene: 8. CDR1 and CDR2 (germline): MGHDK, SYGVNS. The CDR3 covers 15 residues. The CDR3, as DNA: TGTGCCAGCAGTGAACCCCGGAGCGGGAGTAATACGCAGTATTTT. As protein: CASSEPRSGSNTQYF.

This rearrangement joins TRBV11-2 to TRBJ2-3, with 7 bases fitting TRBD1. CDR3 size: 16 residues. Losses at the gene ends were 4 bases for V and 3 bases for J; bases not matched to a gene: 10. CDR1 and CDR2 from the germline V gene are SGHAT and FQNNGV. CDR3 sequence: CASSYLTGRSTDTQYF. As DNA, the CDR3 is TGTGCCAGCAGCTACCTGACAGGGCGGTCGACAGATACGCAGTATTTT.

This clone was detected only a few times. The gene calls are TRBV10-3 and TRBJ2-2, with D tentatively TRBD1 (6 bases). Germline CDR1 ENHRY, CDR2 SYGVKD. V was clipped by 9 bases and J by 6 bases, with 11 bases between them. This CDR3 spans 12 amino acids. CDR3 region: CAIPRGSGELFF. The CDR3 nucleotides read TGTGCCATTCCAAGGGGGTCCGGGGAGCTGTTTTTT.

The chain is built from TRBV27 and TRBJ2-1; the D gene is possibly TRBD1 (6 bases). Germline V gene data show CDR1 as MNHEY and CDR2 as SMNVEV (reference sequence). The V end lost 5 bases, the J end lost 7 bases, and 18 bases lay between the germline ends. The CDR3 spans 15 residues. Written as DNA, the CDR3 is TGTGCCAGCAGTCCAACCGACAGGTTGGGTAATGAGCAGTTCTTC. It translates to CASSPTDRLGNEQFF.

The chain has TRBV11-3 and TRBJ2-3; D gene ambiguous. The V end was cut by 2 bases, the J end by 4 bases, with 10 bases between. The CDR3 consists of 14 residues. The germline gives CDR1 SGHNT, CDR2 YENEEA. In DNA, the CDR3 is TGTGCCAGCAGCTTACGAAGCGTCTCAGATACGCAGTATTTT. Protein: CASSLRSVSDTQYF.